These 25 T cell receptor beta chains were sequenced from one sample in a study of PD-1 blockade in classical Hodgkin lymphoma. Profiling relied on immunoSEQ multiplex PCR, and the TCRdb table lists in-frame clones only, not all of them. Among around 2,700 clones listed, approximately 57% were seen once. Noted time point: cycle 4 day 1 (C4D1), after more than five weeks of nivolumab. After autologous stem cell transplantation all patients relapsed, and prior brentuximab vedotin exposure differed between cohorts. Thawed PBMCs underwent magnetic negative selection to obtain purified CD8+ T cells. The sample here was CD8+ T cells from blood, taken before the fourth cycle of nivolumab. These receptors were collected from a human donor with classical Hodgkin lymphoma.

The rearrangement joins TRBV11-2 to TRBJ1-2; D is unclear. This CDR3 has 12 amino acids. The V end lost 3 bases, the J end lost 6 bases, and 8 bases lay between the germline ends. From germline, CDR1 is SGHAT and CDR2 FQNNGV. The CDR3 here is CASSLTDDGYTF. CDR3 in DNA: TGTGCCAGCAGCTTGACCGACGATGGCTACACCTTC.

The chain couples TRBV27 to TRBJ2-3; maybe TRBD2 (6 bases). The CDR3 extends over 15 amino acids. The V gene lost 5 bases and the J gene lost 4 bases, with 16 bases spanning the gap. CDR1 and CDR2 (germline): MNHEY, SMNVEV (reference sequence). In nucleotides, the CDR3 is TGTGCCAGCAGTCTCGGTAGGAGGGCCCCAGATACGCAGTATTTT. Translated, it gives CASSLGRRAPDTQYF.

The chain couples TRBV5-6 to TRBJ1-6; weak D call: TRBD1 (6 bases). The CDR3 loop spans 15 amino acids. Germline V CDR1 and CDR2: SGHDT, YYEEEE. Trimming left V 0 bases short and J 7 bases short, with 11 bases between. The CDR3 protein is CASSLGTGTNSPLHF. CDR3 coding DNA: TGTGCCAGCAGCTTGGGGACGGGGACAAATTCACCCCTCCACTTT.

This chain uses TRBV7-3 with TRBJ1-3; 12 positions agree with TRBD1. CDR3 length: 17 amino acids. Germline V gene lookup returns CDR1 SGHTA and CDR2 FQGTGA. Trimming cost V 5 bases and J 0 bases; bases outside gene matches: 5. The CDR3 region has the DNA TGTGCCAGCAGCGATCCGGGACAGGGGGCCTCTGGAAACACCATATATTTT. It encodes CASSDPGQGASGNTIYF. The variable domain in full, with the rest retrieved from reference TRBV7-3 and TRBJ1-3, is GAGVSQTPSNKVTEKGKYVELRCDPISGHTALYWYRQSLGQGPEFLIYFQGTGAADDSGLPNDRFFAVRPEGSVSTLKIQRTERGDSAVYLCASSDPGQGASGNTIYFGEGSWLTVV.

This clone occurred a few times. This chain links TRBV4-1 with TRBJ2-7; TRBD1 aligns across 9 bases. The germline V gene has CDR1 MGHRA and CDR2 YSYEKL. Losses at the gene ends were 4 bases for V and 5 bases for J; bases not matched to a gene: 9. The CDR3 covers 15 residues. The CDR3 here is CASSPGTGIFNEQYV. The CDR3 region has the DNA TGCGCCAGCAGCCCCGGGACAGGGATTTTCAACGAGCAGTACGTC.

In DNA, the CDR3 is TGCACCAGCAGCCAAGTCGAACAGGGGGATAATTCACCCCTCCACTTT. Translation gives CTSSQVEQGDNSPLHF. V is TRBV1 and J is TRBJ1-6; the table's D call TRBD1 went unverified against the DNA. TRBV1 is designated a pseudogene. The CDR3 extends over 16 amino acids.

This chain uses TRBV6-1 with TRBJ2-5; D unresolved. The CDR3 has 16 amino acids. The V and J ends lost 3 bases and 0 bases respectively, with 14 bases between them. Germline-derived CDR1 and CDR2 are MNHNS and SASEGT. This chain's CDR3 is CASSDLPTLYQETQYF. The DNA of the CDR3 is TGTGCCAGCAGTGACCTACCGACATTGTACCAAGAGACCCAGTACTTC.

The rearrangement uses TRBV2 and TRBJ1-3; the D is unclear. The CDR3 is 16 residues long. Germline V CDR1 and CDR2: SNHLY, FYNNEI. V dropped 2 bases and J dropped 0 bases, with 11 bases sitting between them. This CDR3 is CASSENSGSSGNTIYF. The CDR3 DNA is TGTGCCAGCAGTGAAAATAGTGGCTCCTCTGGAAACACCATATATTTT.

This chain uses TRBV27 with TRBJ2-7; D may be TRBD2 (6 bases). Germline V gene sequence: CDR1 MNHEY, CDR2 SMNVEV (reference sequence). This CDR3 comprises 14 residues. Deletions cut 5 bases from V and 0 bases from J, with 11 bases between. The DNA for the CDR3 is TGTGCCAGCAGTACCTCGGGGGACTCCTACGAGCAGTACTTC. Protein product: CASSTSGDSYEQYF.

The genes are TRBV29-1 and TRBJ2-4; D gene unclear. The CDR3 sequence is 14 residues long. Between the trimmed V and J ends, which lost 6 bases and 1 base, there was a span of 13 bases. Germline values: CDR1 SQVTM, CDR2 ANQGSEA. The CDR3, as DNA: TGCAGCGTAGAAAGGGAAAACGCCAAAAACATTCAGTACTTC. Its protein is CSVERENAKNIQYF.

This clone qualifies as large. The J gene is TRBJ1-1, the V gene TRBV6-6, with unresolved D. The germline gives CDR1 MNHNY, CDR2 SVGAGI (reference sequence). The CDR3 has 11 residues. Trimming stripped 5 bases from V and 7 bases from J, with 8 bases between. The CDR3 region is CASSIHSEAFF. In DNA, the CDR3 is TGTGCCAGCAGTATTCACAGTGAAGCTTTCTTT.

This sequence joins TRBV19 and TRBJ2-7; a weak D match, TRBD2 (5 bases). This CDR3 has 13 residues. Germline V gene sequence: CDR1 LNHDA, CDR2 SQIVND (reference sequence). Trimming left V 5 bases short and J 1 base short, with 9 bases between. This CDR3 is CASSPPGSYEQYV. CDR3 nucleotide sequence: TGTGCCAGTAGTCCTCCGGGGTCCTACGAGCAGTACGTC.

In its sample, this clone is medium-sized (0.01 to 0.1%). The chain has TRBV6-6 and TRBJ2-1; D not resolved. Trimming removed 8 bases at V and 3 bases at J, with 5 bases between. CDR1 is MNHNY and CDR2 is SVGAGI in the germline V gene (reference sequence). The CDR3 length is 11 residues. CDR3 nucleotides: TGTGCCAGCGCCATCTACAATGAGCAGTTCTTC. Translated, it gives CASAIYNEQFF.

The rearrangement joins TRBV19 to TRBJ2-2; D call uncertain. CDR3 length: 13 amino acids. Trimming removed 0 bases from V and 7 bases from J, with 6 bases in between. Germline V gene data show CDR1 as LNHDA and CDR2 as SQIVND (reference sequence). The CDR3 protein is CASSIEEIGELFF. The CDR3 nucleotides read TGTGCCAGTAGTATAGAAGAGATCGGGGAGCTGTTTTTT.

This rearrangement joins TRBV6-5 to TRBJ2-7; D is unresolved. This CDR3 is built from 13 residues. Germline CDR1 reads MNHEY; CDR2 reads SVGAGI. With 6 bases removed from V and 5 bases from J, the gap between germline ends came to 14 bases. The CDR3 DNA follows: TGTGCCAGCAGCCAGACAATGGGTCACGAGCAGTACTTC. It yields the protein CASSQTMGHEQYF.

The chain has TRBV19 and TRBJ2-1; D call uncertain. Between the trimmed V and J ends, which lost 3 bases and 8 bases, there was a span of 11 bases. The CDR3 totals 13 residues. Germline-derived CDR1 and CDR2 are LNHDA and SQIVND (reference sequence). CDR3 loop: CASSMVDGDEQFF. CDR3 nucleotides: TGTGCCAGTAGTATGGTGGATGGGGATGAGCAGTTCTTC.

The CDR3 spells CASSENDYEQYF. In DNA form, the CDR3 reads TGTGCCAGCAGTGAAAACGATTACGAGCAGTACTTC. The chain combines TRBV27 with TRBJ2-7; D is ambiguous. The germline V and J ends were trimmed by 5 bases and 4 bases, with 9 bases remaining between them. The CDR3 totals 12 residues. CDR1 MNHEY and CDR2 SMNVEV come from the germline V gene (reference sequence).

This clone has only a few counts. This specimen includes other DNA sequences encoding the same CDR3. The chain is built from TRBV5-5 and TRBJ2-1, with D perhaps matching TRBD1 (6 bases). This CDR3 region has 13 residues. Germline V gene data show CDR1 as SGHKS and CDR2 as YYEKEE (reference sequence). V shed 4 bases and J shed 4 bases, with 9 bases lying between them. The CDR3 DNA follows: TGTGCCAGCAGCCTGGACAGTTACAATGAGCAGTTCTTC. Residues: CASSLDSYNEQFF.

By sample share, this clone is medium-sized (0.01 to 0.1%). The V gene is TRBV5-5, the J gene TRBJ2-5; possible D gene TRBD1, 5 bases. V dropped 0 bases and J dropped 5 bases, with 17 bases sitting between them. The CDR3 spans 16 residues. Germline CDR1 is SGHKS and CDR2 is YYEKEE (reference sequence). CDR3 DNA: TGTGCCAGCAGCTTGGAATTTGCGGCAGGGCGGGAGACCCAGTACTTC. Amino acids: CASSLEFAAGRETQYF.

This clone was seen only a few times. CDR3 DNA sequence: TGTGCCAGCAGCCGTCCGGGGACTGGGGACGAGCAGTACTTC. It translates to CASSRPGTGDEQYF. This chain uses TRBV28 with TRBJ2-7; a weak D match, TRBD2 (6 bases). Trimming shortened V by 6 bases and J by 5 bases, and 17 bases separated the two germline ends. This CDR3 is 14 amino acids long. Looked up from germline, CDR1 is MDHEN and CDR2 is SYDVKM.

The table lists this clone with a few counts. The genes are TRBV6-5 and TRBJ1-6, with D possibly being TRBD1 (6 bases). The CDR3 sequence is 15 residues long. Deletions cut 3 bases from V and 10 bases from J, with 16 bases between. Per the germline V gene, CDR1 is MNHEY and CDR2 is SVGAGI. CDR3 sequence (DNA): TGTGCCAGCAGTTATGCTTCGCAGGGGAGCTCACCCCTCCACTTT. Translating gives CASSYASQGSSPLHF.

This clone appeared a few times. The chain carries TRBV6-4 and TRBJ1-1, with D tentatively TRBD1 (6 bases). V lost 5 bases and J lost 6, with 16 bases in between. Germline CDR1 is MRHNA and CDR2 is SNTAGT. The CDR3 contains 14 residues. This CDR3 is CASSYFGEGAEAFF. In DNA, the CDR3 is TGTGCCAGCAGTTACTTCGGGGAGGGGGCTGAAGCTTTCTTT.

Remarks on this clone: One end of the junction fails to match germline, which may point to a read error. V is TRBV10-3 and J is TRBJ2-5, with D possibly being TRBD1 (5 bases). The CDR3 extends over 15 amino acids. Per germline, CDR1 ENHRY and CDR2 SYGVKD. Here the CDR3 reads CAISESGQGGETQYF. CDR3 bases: TGTGCCATCAGTGAGTCGGGGCAGGGTGGAGAGACACAGTACTTC.

Only a few counts were recorded for this clone. The genes are TRBV7-3 and TRBJ2-3; D perhaps matches TRBD2 (7 bases). V dropped 2 bases and J dropped 2 bases, with 8 bases sitting between them. The CDR3 runs to 14 residues. CDR1 is SGHTA, CDR2 FQGTGA, per germline. CDR3: CASSLGGATDTQYF. In nucleotides, the CDR3 is TGTGCCAGCAGCTTAGGGGGGGCCACAGATACGCAGTATTTT.

This chain joins TRBV11-2 and TRBJ2-1; TRBD2 matches 10 bases. This CDR3 is 19 amino acids long. Looked up from germline, CDR1 is SGHAT and CDR2 is FQNNGV. V trimming: 7 bases; J trimming: 10 bases; junction bases outside the gene matches: 25. The CDR3 protein is CASTRSPYTSGASRGEQFF. CDR3 bases: TGTGCCAGCACCCGAAGCCCTTATACTAGCGGGGCCTCGCGGGGGGAGCAGTTCTTC.